The 17 T cell receptor beta chains in this list originate from one sample, sequenced in a study of blood T cell repertoires in COVID-19. Produced via immunoSEQ multiplex PCR; TCRdb's table is partial and in-frame only. The data show more than 200,000 clones, under 90% seen once. The sample taken for sequencing was peripheral blood. Every receptor here comes from a man older than 75 with acute or convalescent COVID-19.

The genes are TRBV5-6 and TRBJ2-3; D is ambiguous. The CDR3 contains 14 residues. Germline V gene data show CDR1 as SGHDT and CDR2 as YYEEEE. V was shortened by 3 bases and J by 1 base, with 9 bases between the two germline ends. Written as DNA, the CDR3 is TGTGCCAGCAGCTCGGCCGGAGGCACAGATACGCAGTATTTT. Its translation is CASSSAGGTDTQYF.

The V call is TRBV18, the J call TRBJ2-2; maybe TRBD1 (6 bases). V lost 2 bases and J 7 bases, leaving 23 bases between the germline ends. Per the germline V gene, CDR1 is KGHSH and CDR2 is LQKENI. The CDR3 spans 18 residues. CDR3 sequence: CASSPGRQGTGSGGELFF. The CDR3 coding sequence is TGTGCCAGCTCACCAGGACGGCAGGGGACGGGTAGTGGCGGGGAGCTGTTTTTT.

This chain connects TRBV28 to TRBJ2-7; 8 positions match TRBD2. The CDR3 has 15 amino acids. V gave up 1 base and J gave up 1 base; unmatched junction bases: 3. CDR1 and CDR2 (germline): MDHEN, SYDVKM. CDR3 in amino acids: CASSLSPSGSYEQYF. DNA of the CDR3: TGTGCCAGCAGTTTATCTCCTAGCGGGTCCTACGAGCAGTACTTC.

The chain joins TRBV23-1 to TRBJ2-6, with 11 bases matching TRBD1. TRBV23-1 is given ORF status, its function remaining uncertain. Germline trimming cut 0 bases from V and 0 bases from J; bases unmatched to any gene: 1. CDR3 size: 18 residues. CDR3 bases: TGCGCCAGCAGTCAATCGGGACAGGGGGGCTCTGGGGCCAACGTCCTGACTTTC. Translation gives CASSQSGQGGSGANVLTF.

The chain couples TRBV6-5 to TRBJ2-1; possibly TRBD1 for D (6 bases). The CDR3 runs to 16 residues. Germline V gives CDR1 MNHEY, CDR2 SVGAGI. Trimming left V 0 bases short and J 13 bases short, with 22 bases between. The CDR3 DNA reads as TGTGCCAGCAGTTACTCACCGGGACAAGTACTAGAGTCTCAGTTCTTC. Its protein is CASSYSPGQVLESQFF.

V usage is TRBV6-5 and J usage is TRBJ1-5, with D unresolved. The germline CDR1 and CDR2 sequences are MNHEY and SVGAGI. V lost 5 bases, J lost 7 bases, and 15 bases lay in between. The length of the CDR3 is 14 residues. CDR3: CASSQRMTGQPQHF. In nucleotides, the CDR3 is TGTGCCAGCAGTCAAAGAATGACTGGACAGCCCCAGCATTTT.

The chain couples TRBV5-1 to TRBJ1-4, with 9 bases that match TRBD1. Germline CDR1 is SGHRS and CDR2 is YFSETQ. V gave up 3 bases and J gave up 8 bases; unmatched junction bases: 8. The CDR3 has 15 amino acids. In DNA form, the CDR3 reads TGCGCCAGCAGCTCAAGACAGGGGGAGATGGAAAAACTGTTTTTT. Translating it yields CASSSRQGEMEKLFF.

This rearrangement joins TRBV19 to TRBJ1-5; D gene unclear. Germline CDR1 reads LNHDA; CDR2 reads SQIVND (reference sequence). The CDR3 spans 14 residues. Trimming took 3 bases from V and 4 from J, leaving 10 bases between them. The CDR3 DNA reads as TGTGCCAGTAGTATTGGCCGAAATAATCAGCCCCAGCATTTT. Its protein is CASSIGRNNQPQHF.

This chain joins TRBV6-7 and TRBJ2-7, with TRBD2 identical over 13 bases. TRBV6-7 is an ORF; its function is uncertain. The CDR3 runs to 15 residues. J gave up 2 bases and V 2 bases, and 0 bases lay outside the gene matches. The CDR3, as DNA: TGTGCCAGCAGTTACGGACTAGCGGGAGCCTACGAGCAGTACGTC. Encoded protein: CASSYGLAGAYEQYV.

The V gene is TRBV7-2, the J gene TRBJ2-3; a weak D match, TRBD2 (5 bases). Per the germline V gene, CDR1 is SGHTA and CDR2 is FQGNSA. This CDR3 is 16 amino acids long. Between the trimmed V and J ends, which lost 0 bases and 6 bases, there was a span of 16 bases. This CDR3 reads CASSLASAGLADTQYF. The DNA of the CDR3 is TGTGCCAGCAGCTTAGCGTCCGCGGGCCTTGCGGATACGCAGTATTTT. Based on the CDR3 plus reference TRBV7-2 and TRBJ2-3, the full variable domain is GAGVSQSPSNKVTEKGKDVELRCDPISGHTALYWYRQSLGQGLEFLIYFQGNSAPDKSGLPSDRFSAERTGGSVSTLTIQRTQQEDSAVYLCASSLASAGLADTQYFGPGTRLTVL.

The rearrangement uses TRBV7-6 and TRBJ1-4, with D perhaps TRBD1 (6 bases). This CDR3 has 15 residues. The V gene's germline CDR1 is SGHVS and CDR2 FNYEAQ. The V gene lost 6 bases and the J gene lost 7 bases, with 18 bases spanning the gap. The CDR3 DNA sequence: TGTGCCAGCAGACTCCAGCGGGACAATGCTGAAAAACTGTTTTTT. This translates into CASRLQRDNAEKLFF.

J is TRBJ2-3 and V is TRBV19; D is ambiguous. CDR3 length: 14 residues. V gave up 7 bases and J gave up 4 bases, with 15 bases separating them. The germline CDR1 and CDR2 sequences are LNHDA and SQIVND (reference sequence). The CDR3 DNA follows: TGTGCCAGTACCCCGACCCCCGCGGCAGATACGCAGTATTTT. Translated, it gives CASTPTPAADTQYF.

This clone was counted only a few times. The chain joins TRBV6-5 to TRBJ1-2; D is ambiguous. Trimming took 6 bases from V and 1 from J, leaving 9 bases between them. CDR3 size: 13 residues. Looked up from germline, CDR1 is MNHEY and CDR2 is SVGAGI. This chain's CDR3 is CASRPVLNYGYTF. In DNA, the CDR3 is TGTGCCAGCAGACCGGTACTTAACTATGGCTACACCTTC.

J is TRBJ1-5 and V is TRBV30, with D uncertain. V was pared by 1 base and J by 4 bases, with 8 bases between. Germline CDR1 GTSNPN, CDR2 SVGIG (reference sequence). This CDR3 has 13 amino acids. CDR3 coding DNA: TGTGCCTGGAGTGACAGTCTTAATCAGCCCCAGCATTTT. As protein: CAWSDSLNQPQHF.

V usage is TRBV7-9 and J usage is TRBJ1-3, with TRBD1 identical over 7 bases. V shed 1 base and J 4 bases; nucleotides not matched to a gene: 4. Germline CDR1 SEHNR, CDR2 FQNEAQ (reference sequence). The CDR3 is 15 amino acids. This CDR3 is CASSLEGTVGNTIYF. The CDR3 DNA is TGTGCCAGCAGCTTAGAAGGGACAGTGGGAAACACCATATATTTT.

CDR3 amino acids: CASSGLGRGSTDTQYF. The CDR3 DNA sequence: TGTGCCAGCAGTGGGCTTGGACGGGGTAGCACAGATACGCAGTATTTT. The chain employs TRBV6-1 and TRBJ2-3; D might be TRBD2 (5 bases). Looked up from germline, CDR1 is MNHNS and CDR2 is SASEGT. Deletions cut 4 bases from V and 0 bases from J, with 14 bases between. This CDR3 has 16 amino acids.

This clone was counted a few times. The chain carries TRBV3-1 (or the pseudogene TRBV3-2) and TRBJ2-5, with TRBD2 identical over 7 bases. J was trimmed by 3 bases and V by 5 bases; bases with no gene match: 9. The CDR3 contains 15 residues. CDR1 and CDR2 from the germline V gene are LGHDT and YNNKEL (reference sequence). CDR3: CASSTRTSVEETQYF. CDR3 in DNA: TGTGCCAGCAGCACCCGAACTAGCGTAGAAGAGACCCAGTACTTC.